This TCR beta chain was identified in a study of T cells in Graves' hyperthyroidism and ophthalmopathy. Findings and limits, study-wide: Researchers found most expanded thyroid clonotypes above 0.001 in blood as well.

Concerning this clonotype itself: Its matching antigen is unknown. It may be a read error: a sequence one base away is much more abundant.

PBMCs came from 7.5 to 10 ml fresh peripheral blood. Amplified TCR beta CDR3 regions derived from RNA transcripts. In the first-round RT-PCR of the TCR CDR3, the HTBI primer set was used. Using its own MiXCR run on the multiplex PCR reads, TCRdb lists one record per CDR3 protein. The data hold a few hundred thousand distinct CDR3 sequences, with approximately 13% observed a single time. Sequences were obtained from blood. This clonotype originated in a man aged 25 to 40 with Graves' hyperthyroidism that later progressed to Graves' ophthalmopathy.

The CDR3 spells CSAPGQGGTTNNYGYTF. As DNA, the CDR3 is TGCAGTGCCCCAGGACAGGGAGGTACAACAAACAACTATGGCTACACCTTC. The chain joins TRBV20-1 to TRBJ1-2, with 8 bases lining up with TRBD1. This CDR3 is built from 17 residues. Germline V gene sequence: CDR1 DFQATT, CDR2 SNEGSKA (reference sequence). The ends lost 6 bases at V and 2 bases at J; junction bases unmatched: 17.